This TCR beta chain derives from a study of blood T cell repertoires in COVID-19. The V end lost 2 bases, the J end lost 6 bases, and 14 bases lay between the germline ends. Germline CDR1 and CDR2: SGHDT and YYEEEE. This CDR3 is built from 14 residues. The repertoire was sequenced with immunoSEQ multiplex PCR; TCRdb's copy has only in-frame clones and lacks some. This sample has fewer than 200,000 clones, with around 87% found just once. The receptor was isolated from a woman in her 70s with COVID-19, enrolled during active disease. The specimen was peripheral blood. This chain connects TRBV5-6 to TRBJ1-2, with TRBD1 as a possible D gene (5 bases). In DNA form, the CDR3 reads TGTGCCAGCAGCTTTGTTGGCAGGGCGGATGGCTACACCTTC. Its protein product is CASSFVGRADGYTF.